Included here is one T cell receptor beta chain sequence, with context. Using a J-beta primer mix together with a sample-barcoded 5' primer, a second PCR was run for about 7 to 12 cycles. One entry per CDR3 protein, called by TCRdb with MiXCR from the 5' RACE reads. The repertoire consists of 790,000 or so distinct CDR3 sequences, with about 46% occurring once and the leading ten covering around 18%. This specimen comes from a study of blood T cells in healthy people across ages. From germline, CDR1 is SGHRS and CDR2 YFSETQ. The CDR3 is 15 residues long. V gave up 4 bases and J gave up 1 base; unmatched junction bases: 5.

This TCR derives from an elderly man in good health. The chain carries TRBV5-1 and TRBJ2-3; 8 positions agree with TRBD2. The sequencing sample was made of blood. CDR3 bases: TGCGCCAGCAGCCGGAACGGGGGGGGCACAGATACGCAGTATTTT. It codes for CASSRNGGGTDTQYF.